This TCR beta chain is from a study of cytomegalovirus exposure and HLA in healthy donors. The overall study: The roughly 120 validation repertoires matched the 666 first-cohort repertoires in platform, a later analysis reported.

Points on this clone: What it recognizes is unknown.

V shed 7 bases and J 4 bases; nucleotides not matched to a gene: 6. CDR1 MDHEN and CDR2 SYDVKM come from the germline V gene. The CDR3 is 14 residues long. TCRdb keeps only in-frame clones here, not all; method: immunoSEQ multiplex PCR. Of tens of thousands of clones in the sample, 88% were seen once. The study's findings and limits: According to a subsequent analysis, TCR clusters identified in the first cohort showed a tendency to co-occur across the 100 to 150 validation repertoires.

The clonotype comes from a woman in her 30s in good health and CMV-seronegative. The specimen was PBMCs. V is TRBV28 and J is TRBJ2-2; TRBD2 matches 7 bases. The CDR3 region has the DNA TGTGCCAGCACTAGCGGAGGTAGCACCGGGGAGCTGTTTTTT. This codes for CASTSGGSTGELFF.